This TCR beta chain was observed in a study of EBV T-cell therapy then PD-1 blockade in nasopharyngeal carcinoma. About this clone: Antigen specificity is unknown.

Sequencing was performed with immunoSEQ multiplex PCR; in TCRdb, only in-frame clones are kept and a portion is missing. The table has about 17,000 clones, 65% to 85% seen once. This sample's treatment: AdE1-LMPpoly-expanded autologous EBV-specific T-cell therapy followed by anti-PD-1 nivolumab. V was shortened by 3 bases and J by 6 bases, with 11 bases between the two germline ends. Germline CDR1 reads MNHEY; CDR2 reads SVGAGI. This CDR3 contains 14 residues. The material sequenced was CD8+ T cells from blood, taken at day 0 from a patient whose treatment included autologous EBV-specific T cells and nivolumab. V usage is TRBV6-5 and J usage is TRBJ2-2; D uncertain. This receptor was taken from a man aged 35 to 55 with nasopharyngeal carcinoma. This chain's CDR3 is CASSYGFFAGELFF. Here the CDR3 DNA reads TGTGCCAGCAGTTATGGGTTCTTCGCCGGGGAGCTGTTTTTT.